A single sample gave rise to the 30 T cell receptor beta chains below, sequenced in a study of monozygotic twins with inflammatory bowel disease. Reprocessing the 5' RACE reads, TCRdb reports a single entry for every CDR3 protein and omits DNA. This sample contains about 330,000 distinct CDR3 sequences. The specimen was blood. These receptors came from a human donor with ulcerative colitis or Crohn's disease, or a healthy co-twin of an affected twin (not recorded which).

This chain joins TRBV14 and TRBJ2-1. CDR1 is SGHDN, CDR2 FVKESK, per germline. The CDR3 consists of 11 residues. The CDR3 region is CASSQVDQWFF.

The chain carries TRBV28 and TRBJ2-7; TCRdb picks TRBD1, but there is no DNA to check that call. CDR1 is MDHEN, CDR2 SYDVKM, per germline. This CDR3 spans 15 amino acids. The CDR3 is CASSQTGTIIYEQYF.

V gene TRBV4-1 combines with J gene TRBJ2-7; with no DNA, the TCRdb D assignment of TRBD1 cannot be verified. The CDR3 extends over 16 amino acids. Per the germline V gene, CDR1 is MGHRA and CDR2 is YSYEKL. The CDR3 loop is CASSQFPLTGGHEQYF.

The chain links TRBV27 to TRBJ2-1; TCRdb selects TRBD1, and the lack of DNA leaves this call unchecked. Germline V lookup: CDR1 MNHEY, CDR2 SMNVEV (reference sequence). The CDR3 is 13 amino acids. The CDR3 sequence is CASSLGKGQAQFF.

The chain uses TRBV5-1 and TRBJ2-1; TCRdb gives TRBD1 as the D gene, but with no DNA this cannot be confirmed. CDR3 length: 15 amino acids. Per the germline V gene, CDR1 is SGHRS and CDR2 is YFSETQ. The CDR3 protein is CASSLVPDGNNEQFF.

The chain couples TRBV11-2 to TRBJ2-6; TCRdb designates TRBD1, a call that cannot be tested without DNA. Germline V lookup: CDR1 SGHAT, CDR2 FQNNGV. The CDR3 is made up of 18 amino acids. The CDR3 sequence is CASSFLGQGASGANVLTF.

The CDR3 sequence is CSARKTGIGELFF. The chain couples TRBV20-1 to TRBJ2-2; the D gene TCRdb calls, TRBD1, cannot be checked with no DNA. Per germline, CDR1 DFQATT and CDR2 SNEGSKA (reference sequence). CDR3 length equals 13 residues.

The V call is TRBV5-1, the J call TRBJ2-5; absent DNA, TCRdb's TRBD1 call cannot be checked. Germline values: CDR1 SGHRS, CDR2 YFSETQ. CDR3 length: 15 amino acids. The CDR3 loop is CASTQVGASQETQYF.

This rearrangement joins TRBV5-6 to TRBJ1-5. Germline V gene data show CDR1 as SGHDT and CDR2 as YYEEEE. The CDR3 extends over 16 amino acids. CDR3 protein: CASSSRRARINQSQHF.

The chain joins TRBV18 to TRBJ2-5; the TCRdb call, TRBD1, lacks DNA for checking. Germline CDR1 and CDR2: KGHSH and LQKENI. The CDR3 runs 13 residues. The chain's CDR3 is CASSPAGVQTQYF.

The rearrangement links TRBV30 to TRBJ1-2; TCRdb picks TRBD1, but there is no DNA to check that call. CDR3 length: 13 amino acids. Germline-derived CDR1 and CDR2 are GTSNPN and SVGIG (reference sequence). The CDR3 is CAWSGPPDYGYTF.

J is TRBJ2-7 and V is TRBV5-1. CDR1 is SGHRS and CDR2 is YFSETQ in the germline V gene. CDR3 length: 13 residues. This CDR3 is CASTPNWGYEQYF.

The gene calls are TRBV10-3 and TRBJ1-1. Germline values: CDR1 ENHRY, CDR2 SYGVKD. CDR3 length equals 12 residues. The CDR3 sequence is CAIGLTNTEAFF.

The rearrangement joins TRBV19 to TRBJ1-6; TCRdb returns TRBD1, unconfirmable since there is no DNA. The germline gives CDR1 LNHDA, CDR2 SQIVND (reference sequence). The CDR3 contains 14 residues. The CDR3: CASSMVAGYSPLHF.

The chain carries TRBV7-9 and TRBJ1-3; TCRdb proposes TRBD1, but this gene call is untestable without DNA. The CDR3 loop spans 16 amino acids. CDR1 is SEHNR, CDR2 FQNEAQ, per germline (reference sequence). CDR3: CASSLDRPKAGNTIYF.

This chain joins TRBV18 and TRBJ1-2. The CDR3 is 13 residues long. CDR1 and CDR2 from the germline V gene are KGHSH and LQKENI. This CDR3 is CASSPGYSYGYTF.

The CDR3 reads CSARSAGEWYEQYF. This rearrangement joins TRBV20-1 to TRBJ2-7; no DNA is available, so the TRBD2 call from TCRdb remains unchecked. This CDR3 is 14 amino acids long. CDR1 is DFQATT and CDR2 is SNEGSKA in the germline V gene (reference sequence).

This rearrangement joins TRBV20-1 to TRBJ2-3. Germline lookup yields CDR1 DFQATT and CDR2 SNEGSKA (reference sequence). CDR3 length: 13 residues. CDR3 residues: CSARAATINTQYF.

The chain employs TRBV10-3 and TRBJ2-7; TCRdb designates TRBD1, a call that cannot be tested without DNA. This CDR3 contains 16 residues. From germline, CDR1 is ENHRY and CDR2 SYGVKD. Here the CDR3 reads CAISDMGRGPTYEQYF.

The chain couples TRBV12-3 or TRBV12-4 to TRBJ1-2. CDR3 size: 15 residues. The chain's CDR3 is CASSPTGGAYYGYTF.

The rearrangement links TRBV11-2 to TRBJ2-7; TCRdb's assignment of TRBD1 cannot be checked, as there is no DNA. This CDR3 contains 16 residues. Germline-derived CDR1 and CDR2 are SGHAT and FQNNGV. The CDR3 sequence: CASSVVPGQDTYEQYF.

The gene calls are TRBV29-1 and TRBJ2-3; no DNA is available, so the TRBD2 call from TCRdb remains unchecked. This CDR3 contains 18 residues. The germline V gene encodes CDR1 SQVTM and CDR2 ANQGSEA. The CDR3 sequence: CSGLGRTSGQIWGDTQYF.

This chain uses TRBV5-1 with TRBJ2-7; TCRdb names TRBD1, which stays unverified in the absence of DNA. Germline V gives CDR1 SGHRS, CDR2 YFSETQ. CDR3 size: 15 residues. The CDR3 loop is CASSHDSTGFYEQYF.

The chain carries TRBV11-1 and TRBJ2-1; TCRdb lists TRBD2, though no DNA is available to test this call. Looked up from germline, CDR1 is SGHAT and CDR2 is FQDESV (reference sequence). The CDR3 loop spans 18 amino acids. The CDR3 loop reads CASSSQGTSGGSYNEQFF.

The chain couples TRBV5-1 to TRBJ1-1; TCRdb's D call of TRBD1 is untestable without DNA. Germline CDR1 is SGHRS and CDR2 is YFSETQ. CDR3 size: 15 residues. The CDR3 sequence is CASSPSARGNTEAFF.

The CDR3 loop reads CASPPAGGSLGVDTQYF. The chain links TRBV28 to TRBJ2-3; TCRdb proposes TRBD2, but this gene call is untestable without DNA. This CDR3 comprises 17 residues. The germline gives CDR1 MDHEN, CDR2 SYDVKM.

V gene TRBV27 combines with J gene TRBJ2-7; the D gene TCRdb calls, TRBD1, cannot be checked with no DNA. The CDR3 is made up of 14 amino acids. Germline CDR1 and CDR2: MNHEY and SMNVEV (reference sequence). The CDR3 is CASSPLDTGNEQYF.

The CDR3: CSALGTAIGAFF. The V and J genes are TRBV20-1 and TRBJ1-1; TCRdb's D call of TRBD1 is untestable without DNA. The germline V gene encodes CDR1 DFQATT and CDR2 SNEGSKA (reference sequence). The CDR3 consists of 12 residues.

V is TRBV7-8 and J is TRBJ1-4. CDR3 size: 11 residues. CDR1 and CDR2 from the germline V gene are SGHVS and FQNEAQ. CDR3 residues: CASSFSEKLFF. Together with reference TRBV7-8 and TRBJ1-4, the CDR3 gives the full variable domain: GAGVSQSPRYKVAKRGQDVALRCDPISGHVSLFWYQQALGQGPEFLTYFQNEAQLDKSGLPSDRFFAERPEGSVSTLKIQRTQQEDSAVYLCASSFSEKLFFGSGTQLSVL.

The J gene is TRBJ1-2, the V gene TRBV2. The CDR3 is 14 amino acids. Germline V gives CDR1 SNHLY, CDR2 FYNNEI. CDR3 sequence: CASSDAGGNYGYTF.